The 8 T cell receptor beta chains below all came from one sample that was sequenced in a study of T cells after yellow fever vaccination. TCRdb re-derived calls from the 5' RACE reads in MiXCR, one entry per CDR3 protein. This table has 450,000 to 550,000 distinct CDR3 sequences, just over 20% appearing once. The sample was PBMCs, taken approximately 20 days after the first yellow fever vaccination. These receptors all come from a man between 18 and 29 years old who received the YFV17D yellow fever vaccine.

The chain carries TRBV4-3 and TRBJ2-7; TRBD1 aligns across 10 bases. The CDR3 has 15 amino acids. V was pared by 5 bases and J by 9 bases, with 13 bases of the junction left unmatched. Germline values: CDR1 LGHNA, CDR2 YSLEER. CDR3 sequence (DNA): TGCGCCAGCAGCACCGGGACAGGGGTGATAGGCGTGCAGTACTTC. As protein: CASSTGTGVIGVQYF.

This clonotype was observed at least ten times. The chain has TRBV6-5 and TRBJ1-3; D call uncertain. This CDR3 contains 12 residues. Germline-derived CDR1 and CDR2 are MNHEY and SVGAGI. V gave up 5 bases and J gave up 0 bases, with 2 bases separating them. The CDR3 coding sequence is TGTGCCAGCAGTCCCTCTGGAAACACCATATATTTT. Protein sequence: CASSPSGNTIYF.

The chain joins TRBV5-1 to TRBJ2-7; the D gene could be TRBD1 or TRBD2 (6 bases each). This CDR3 spans 15 amino acids. CDR1 is SGHRS and CDR2 is YFSETQ in the germline V gene. Trimming took off 0 bases at V and 3 bases at J, with 13 bases between the two ends. CDR3 amino acids: CASSLVWGANYEQYF. DNA of the CDR3: TGCGCCAGCAGCTTGGTGTGGGGGGCGAACTACGAGCAGTACTTC.

This clonotype was recorded a few times. This sequence joins TRBV3-1 and TRBJ2-3, with D possibly being TRBD1 or TRBD2 (6 bases each). V was cut by 1 base and J by 6 bases, with 14 bases left in between. The CDR3 runs 15 residues. CDR1 LGHDT and CDR2 YNNKEL come from the germline V gene (reference sequence). In nucleotides, the CDR3 is TGTGCCAGCAGCCAAGGAACGGGGGCGAGGGATACGCAGTATTTT. Protein sequence: CASSQGTGARDTQYF.

This clonotype was observed a handful of times. CDR3 sequence reads: CSARDLRGTGGDQPQHF. In nucleotides, the CDR3 is TGCAGTGCTAGAGATCTTCGCGGTACAGGGGGCGATCAGCCCCAGCATTTT. This chain uses TRBV20-1 with TRBJ1-5; 9 bases are shared with TRBD1. Trimming took 0 bases from V and 5 from J; bases not matched to a gene: 11. The germline V gene encodes CDR1 DFQATT and CDR2 SNEGSKA (reference sequence). This CDR3 comprises 17 residues.

Here the CDR3 reads CASSWGTGLNEQFF. For the CDR3, the DNA is TGTGCCAGCAGTTGGGGGACAGGCCTGAATGAGCAGTTCTTC. This chain joins TRBV27 and TRBJ2-1; 8 bases match TRBD1. The germline V gene has CDR1 MNHEY and CDR2 SMNVEV (reference sequence). CDR3 length: 14 amino acids. Trimming cost V 4 bases and J 7 bases; bases outside gene matches: 6.

This rearrangement joins TRBV20-1 to TRBJ2-7, with D uncertain. Per the germline V gene, CDR1 is DFQATT and CDR2 is SNEGSKA (reference sequence). The V end lost 4 bases, the J end lost 7 bases, and 14 bases lay between the germline ends. The CDR3 totals 12 residues. The CDR3 loop is CSAIGSTGEQYF. CDR3 DNA: TGCAGTGCTATAGGCTCTACGGGTGAGCAGTACTTC.

This clonotype has just a few counts. This chain joins TRBV6-2 or TRBV6-3 and TRBJ1-2, with D tentatively TRBD1 (5 bases). V lost 0 bases to trimming and J lost 6 bases, with 5 bases between them. The V gene's germline CDR1 is MNHEY and CDR2 SVGEGT. This CDR3 comprises 12 residues. The DNA of the CDR3 is TGTGCCAGCAGTTACTCGGGACATGGCTACACCTTC. Protein: CASSYSGHGYTF.